The source of this T cell receptor beta chain is a study of T cells in Graves' hyperthyroidism and ophthalmopathy. Deletions cut 4 bases from V and 3 bases from J, with 8 bases between. Germline CDR1 and CDR2: KGHDR and SFDVKD. This CDR3 spans 14 amino acids. The CDR3 regions of TCR beta were amplified from RNA transcripts. The HTBI primer set drove a first-round RT-PCR of the TCR CDR3. Each CDR3 protein is one row after TCRdb ran MiXCR on the multiplex PCR reads. The sample has approximately 740,000 distinct CDR3 sequences; about 14% are singletons. The TCR was taken from a woman aged 18-29 years with Graves' hyperthyroidism. Sequencing was performed on blood. V usage is TRBV24-1 and J usage is TRBJ1-4; unclear D gene. The CDR3 reads CATSEDNPNEKLFF. The DNA for the CDR3 is TGTGCCACCAGTGAGGATAACCCTAATGAAAAACTGTTTTTT.